The 23 T cell receptor beta chains below come from one sample, sequenced in a study of cytomegalovirus exposure and HLA in healthy donors. Primers for the PCR totalled 60 Vbeta and 13 Jbeta. Profiled with immunoSEQ multiplex PCR; TCRdb holds only in-frame clones, not every one. The data contain roughly 100,000 clones, roughly 70% of them singletons. Material: PBMCs. These receptors all come from a male donor in good health and CMV-seropositive.

The rearrangement joins TRBV7-3 to TRBJ2-2; D possibly corresponds to TRBD1 (5 bases). Germline loops: CDR1 SGHTA, CDR2 FQGTGA. This CDR3 is 15 amino acids long. Trimming took 5 bases from V and 4 from J, leaving 14 bases between them. CDR3 DNA: TGTGCCAGCAGCATAGGACAAGTTGGCACCGGGGAGCTGTTTTTT. This gives the protein CASSIGQVGTGELFF.

The chain couples TRBV6-5 to TRBJ1-5; D is unresolved. This CDR3 region has 14 residues. Deletions cut 4 bases from V and 0 bases from J, with 7 bases between. Germline CDR1 MNHEY, CDR2 SVGAGI. CDR3: CASSLVSSNQPQHF. DNA for the CDR3: TGTGCCAGCAGTTTAGTCTCTAGCAATCAGCCCCAGCATTTT.

The chain couples TRBV7-2 to TRBJ1-5; D remains unclear. CDR1 and CDR2 (germline): SGHTA, FQGNSA. The V end lost 1 base, the J end lost 3 bases, and 7 bases lay between the germline ends. CDR3 length: 14 residues. DNA of the CDR3: TGTGCCAGCAGCTTAGACAGAAACAATCAGCCCCAGCATTTT. The encoded protein is CASSLDRNNQPQHF.

This chain connects TRBV7-9 to TRBJ2-3; 8 positions agree with TRBD1. Germline values: CDR1 SEHNR, CDR2 FQNEAQ (reference sequence). V lost 2 bases, J lost 5 bases, and 9 bases stayed unmatched. The CDR3 has 16 amino acids. In nucleotides, the CDR3 is TGTGCCAGCAGCTTATATCAGGACAGGGTGGGAGATACGCAGTATTTT. Translation gives CASSLYQDRVGDTQYF. The variable domain in full, with the rest retrieved from reference TRBV7-9 and TRBJ2-3, is DTGVSQNPRHKITKRGQNVTFRCDPISEHNRLYWYRQTLGQGPEFLTYFQNEAQLEKSRLLSDRFSAERPKGSFSTLEIQRTEQGDSAMYLCASSLYQDRVGDTQYFGPGTRLTVL.

This chain uses TRBV5-6 with TRBJ1-1; unclear D gene. The V gene lost 7 bases and the J gene lost 3 bases, with 25 bases spanning the gap. Germline CDR1 and CDR2: SGHDT and YYEEEE. The length of the CDR3 is 17 residues. The CDR3 here is CASLPSFQASQYTEAFF. As DNA, the CDR3 is TGTGCCAGCCTACCATCTTTCCAAGCGAGCCAGTACACTGAAGCTTTCTTT.

The V gene is TRBV7-2, the J gene TRBJ1-5, with a weak D call TRBD1 (5 bases). This CDR3 comprises 14 residues. The germline V gene has CDR1 SGHTA and CDR2 FQGNSA. The V end was cut by 4 bases, the J end by 6 bases, with 13 bases between. CDR3 sequence reads: CASSYRGESQPQHF. CDR3 coding DNA: TGTGCCAGCAGCTATCGGGGGGAGAGTCAGCCCCAGCATTTT.

The rearrangement links TRBV7-2 to TRBJ2-7, with TRBD1 matching over 7 bases. This CDR3 has 15 amino acids. Per germline, CDR1 SGHTA and CDR2 FQGNSA. The V gene end was trimmed by 4 bases and the J gene end by 3 bases; junction bases not matched to a gene: 9. The CDR3 reads CASSWDRGQLYEQYF. DNA of the CDR3: TGTGCCAGCAGCTGGGATCGGGGACAGCTCTACGAGCAGTACTTC.

The J gene is TRBJ1-5, the V gene TRBV30; D may be TRBD1 (6 bases). V lost 1 base, J lost 9 bases, and 19 bases lay in between. This CDR3 region has 15 residues. CDR1 is GTSNPN and CDR2 is SVGIG in the germline V gene (reference sequence). The CDR3 DNA is TGTGCCTGGAGTGCCCAAACCACAGGGATCGGGCCCCAGCATTTT. Its protein product is CAWSAQTTGIGPQHF.

The rearrangement uses TRBV7-9 and TRBJ1-5; TRBD1 aligns across 10 bases. There are 16 residues in the CDR3. With V trimmed by 2 bases and J by 5 bases, 6 bases remained unmatched. Germline assignment: CDR1 SEHNR and CDR2 FQNEAQ (reference sequence). In DNA, the CDR3 is TGTGCCAGCAGCTTAAGACAGGGGGCGGAAGATCAGCCCCAGCATTTT. Its protein is CASSLRQGAEDQPQHF.

This chain uses TRBV27 with TRBJ2-1; 9 bases are shared with TRBD2. CDR3 length: 18 amino acids. After removal of 1 base from V and 2 bases from J, the junction contained 9 bases not matched to a gene. Germline V lookup: CDR1 MNHEY, CDR2 SMNVEV (reference sequence). The CDR3 DNA is TGTGCCAGCAGTTTATTCGCGGGGGGGCCCCTCACCTACAATGAGCAGTTCTTC. Its translation: CASSLFAGGPLTYNEQFF.

The CDR3 nucleotides read TGTGCCAGCAGCAAAGGCAGGTTCAGGGAGAACACCGGGGAGCTGTTTTTT. Translating gives CASSKGRFRENTGELFF. This chain connects TRBV21-1 to TRBJ2-2; the table gives TRBD1 as D, unverified against the DNA. TRBV21-1 corresponds to a pseudogene. CDR3 length: 17 residues.

This clone was counted between two and nine times. The CDR3 loop is CASSRTGTGLSEQYF. CDR3 DNA: TGTGCCAGCAGTCGTACCGGGACAGGGCTTTCCGAGCAGTACTTC. This chain connects TRBV2 to TRBJ2-7; 9 bases line up with TRBD1. CDR1 is SNHLY and CDR2 is FYNNEI in the germline V gene. The CDR3 has 15 residues. V dropped 5 bases and J dropped 6; count of bases not matched to a gene: 11.

This clone was picked up a small number of times. The junction differs from germline at one of its ends, possibly a read error. The V gene is TRBV5-1, the J gene TRBJ1-1, with D perhaps TRBD1 (6 bases). CDR1 and CDR2 (germline): SGHRS, YFSETQ. The CDR3 is made up of 14 amino acids. The CDR3, as DNA: TGCGCCAGCAGCCTGATAACAGGGAACGCTGAAGCTTTCTTT. Translation: CASSLITGNAEAFF.

The chain links TRBV7-3 to TRBJ2-6; 11 positions agree with TRBD1. Germline V gene lookup returns CDR1 SGHTA and CDR2 FQGTGA. Trimming removed 2 bases from V and 3 bases from J; junction bases left unmatched: 6. This CDR3 region has 18 residues. CDR3 coding DNA: TGTGCCAGCAGCTTACTCGGACAGGGGGCGCTTGGGGCCAACGTCCTGACTTTC. It encodes CASSLLGQGALGANVLTF.

J is TRBJ2-7 and V is TRBV11-2, with TRBD1 identical over 7 bases. V lost 5 bases, J lost 7 bases, and 11 bases stayed unmatched. This CDR3 spans 14 amino acids. Germline CDR1 SGHAT, CDR2 FQNNGV. CDR3 bases: TGTGCCAGCAGCCGCCGACAGGGAACGGGGGAGCAGTACTTC. Protein sequence: CASSRRQGTGEQYF.

The rearrangement links TRBV9 to TRBJ2-3, with 11 positions matching TRBD2. CDR3 length equals 16 residues. With V trimmed by 0 bases and J by 3 bases, 3 bases remained unmatched. Per germline, CDR1 SGDLS and CDR2 YYNGEE. CDR3 DNA sequence: TGTGCCAGCAGCGTAGAGGGACTAGCGGAGACAGATACGCAGTATTTT. Translated: CASSVEGLAETDTQYF.

This clone has a handful of counts. This rearrangement joins TRBV9 to TRBJ1-5; 9 bases align to TRBD1. This CDR3 contains 15 residues. Trimming removed 3 bases from V and 1 base from J; junction bases left unmatched: 2. The germline CDR1 and CDR2 sequences are SGDLS and YYNGEE. CDR3 region: CASSAGQGSNQPQHF. CDR3 nucleotide sequence: TGTGCCAGCAGCGCCGGACAGGGGAGCAATCAGCCCCAGCATTTT.

This sequence joins TRBV4-3 and TRBJ2-7; 7 nucleotides match TRBD2. V lost 1 base and J lost 3; bases outside the gene matches: 12. The CDR3 covers 17 residues. Germline loops: CDR1 LGHNA, CDR2 YSLEER. This chain's CDR3 is CASSQVTGGTSRYEQYF. The CDR3, as DNA: TGCGCCAGCAGCCAAGTTACCGGGGGGACTTCTCGCTACGAGCAGTACTTC.

The rearrangement uses TRBV28 and TRBJ2-7, with 8 bases matching TRBD1. V lost 5 bases and J lost 3; bases outside the gene matches: 6. Germline V gene lookup returns CDR1 MDHEN and CDR2 SYDVKM. There are 14 residues in the CDR3. The CDR3 DNA sequence: TGTGCCAGCAGTCAAGGGGACAGGCACTACGAGCAGTACTTC. Translation gives CASSQGDRHYEQYF. Looking up the rest from reference TRBV28 and TRBJ2-7 gives the full variable domain: DVKVTQSSRYLVKRTGEKVFLECVQDMDHENMFWYRQDPGLGLRLIYFSYDVKMKEKGDIPEGYSVSREKKERFSLILESASTNQTSMYLCASSQGDRHYEQYFGPGTRLTVT.

The chain recombines TRBV19 with TRBJ1-5; possible D gene TRBD1, 6 bases. The germline CDR1 and CDR2 sequences are LNHDA and SQIVND (reference sequence). There are 13 residues in the CDR3. V lost 7 bases and J lost 12, with 19 bases in between. CDR3 DNA sequence: TGTGCCAGTACGGTTCAGGGGTCGTACAGCCAGCATTTT. Translation: CASTVQGSYSQHF.

This clone has a single count. This chain uses TRBV27 with TRBJ2-7, with a weak D call TRBD1 (6 bases). The V and J ends lost 2 bases and 2 bases respectively, with 16 bases between them. Per germline, CDR1 MNHEY and CDR2 SMNVEV (reference sequence). The CDR3 covers 16 residues. CDR3: CASSLRLGTPTYEQYF. The CDR3 DNA follows: TGTGCCAGCAGTTTAAGGTTGGGGACACCCACCTACGAGCAGTACTTC.

V and J are TRBV6-1 and TRBJ2-1; a weak D match, TRBD2 (6 bases). V shed 4 bases and J shed 0 bases, with 16 bases lying between them. Germline-derived CDR1 and CDR2 are MNHNS and SASEGT. The length of the CDR3 is 17 residues. The CDR3 sequence: CASSARPGGGSYNEQFF. The CDR3 DNA sequence: TGTGCCAGCAGTGCGAGGCCCGGGGGTGGCTCCTACAATGAGCAGTTCTTC.

The chain is built from TRBV7-9 and TRBJ2-5; 9 positions agree with TRBD2. The CDR3 consists of 19 residues. Germline loops: CDR1 SEHNR, CDR2 FQNEAQ (reference sequence). V trimming: 6 bases; J trimming: 2 bases; junction bases outside the gene matches: 19. The CDR3 protein is CASRGPLGSGGTRQETQYF. The CDR3 bases are TGTGCCAGCAGGGGCCCTCTCGGTAGCGGGGGTACAAGACAAGAGACCCAGTACTTC.